The present TCR beta chain was sequenced within a study of blood T cell repertoires in COVID-19. At the level of the study: Spain, Italy and the United States supplied samples that represented acute and convalescent COVID-19.

This clone showed up just once. The ends lost 3 bases at V and 5 bases at J; junction bases unmatched: 4. CDR1 is MNHEY and CDR2 is SVGEGT in the germline V gene. The CDR3 runs 16 residues. In the original workflow: Reference gene primer amplification yielded estimated nucleated cell counts. Generated by immunoSEQ multiplex PCR, the TCRdb table keeps only in-frame clones and is missing some. The V and J calls and clone size are taken from that table; D and trimming were inferred from the DNA. The data hold 250,000 to 300,000 clones, with 80% to 95% observed a single time. The age range of participants was about 18 to 90 years, with residence in about 25 US areas.

V usage is TRBV6-2 or TRBV6-3 and J usage is TRBJ2-2, with 12 bases that match TRBD2. The sample taken for sequencing was PBMCs or T cells enriched from blood (not recorded which). The receptor's source is a woman between 25 and 40 years old who had recovered from COVID-19. CDR3 in DNA: TGTGCCAGCAGTTATCTGACTAGCGGGAGAACCGGGGAGCTGTTTTTT. Residues: CASSYLTSGRTGELFF.